This T cell receptor (beta chain) was sequenced for a study of blood T cell repertoires in COVID-19. Clinical histories supplied by participants themselves formed the basis of cohort assignment. In the original workflow: Estimates of nucleated cell counts were drawn from the amplification of reference gene primers. The method was immunoSEQ multiplex PCR; TCRdb's version includes in-frame clones alone and lacks a portion of them. That table is the source of V, J and clone size, and D and trimming were worked out from the DNA. The table records 150,000 or so clones, over 70% of them present only once. Germline-derived CDR1 and CDR2 are SGHAT and FQNNGV. The V end lost 3 bases, the J end lost 6 bases, and 14 bases lay between the germline ends. The length of the CDR3 is 14 residues.

The chain has TRBV11-2 and TRBJ1-2; no clear D gene. The TCR was taken from a woman in her 50s in a cohort exposed to, infected with or recovered from COVID-19 (not recorded which). The specimen was PBMCs or T cells enriched from blood (not recorded which). The CDR3, as DNA: TGTGCCAGCAGCTTTAGCGGGAGTGCAGATGGCTACACCTTC. It is translated as CASSFSGSADGYTF.